The entry below describes one T cell receptor (beta chain). The treatment here: around 19 received Ad26.COV2.S at low or high dose, single or two shots; several received placebo; per-sample allocation not given. Sampling happened 63 days after the first vaccine or placebo injection. This specimen belongs to a study of Ad26.COV2.S vaccination and SARS-CoV-2 variants. The V and J ends lost 3 bases and 6 bases respectively, with 15 bases between them. Germline V gene lookup returns CDR1 DFQATT and CDR2 SNEGSKA (reference sequence). CDR3 length: 13 residues. Sequencing was performed with immunoSEQ multiplex PCR; in TCRdb, only in-frame clones are kept and a portion is missing. The sample gives approximately 500,000 clones, around 90% of which show up once; about 13% is in the top ten.

The V call is TRBV20-1, the J call TRBJ2-7; no reliable D call. Specimen: peripheral blood, collected in a trial of Ad26.COV2.S vaccine versus placebo. This sequence originates from a person between 18 and 59 years old who received the Ad26.COV2.S COVID-19 vaccine or a placebo. This CDR3 is CSASVLAPSEQYF. As DNA, the CDR3 is TGCAGTGCTAGTGTCTTAGCTCCTAGCGAGCAGTACTTC.